This TCR beta chain was sequenced in a study of shared T cell receptors in the human thymus. The repertoire was sequenced with immunoSEQ multiplex PCR; TCRdb's copy has only in-frame clones and lacks some. Among hundreds of thousands of clones listed, 85% to 90% were seen once. Germline V gene sequence: CDR1 SGDLS, CDR2 YYNGEE. The CDR3 runs 16 residues. J gave up 4 bases and V 3 bases, and 9 bases lay outside the gene matches. The same specimen was also included in a second study, on human thymus T cells. That study adds: Resections that were taken during corrective heart surgery supplied the thymus tissue. In unrelated individuals, thymic repertoires overlapped highly, according to related research.

The material sequenced was thymocytes. The origin of this receptor is a boy under two years old with a congenital heart defect. The gene calls are TRBV9 and TRBJ2-2; 7 nucleotides agree with TRBD2. The CDR3 region has the DNA TGTGCCAGCAGCGCCCCGGGACTAATGATCACCGGGGAGCTGTTTTTT. Residues: CASSAPGLMITGELFF.